A selection of T cell receptor beta chains follows, all from one sample in a study of blood T cell repertoires in COVID-19. The table came from immunoSEQ multiplex PCR; TCRdb's copy has only in-frame clones and leaves some out. The sample holds a few hundred thousand clones, roughly four fifths seen once. Sample: PBMCs or T cells enriched from blood (not recorded which). The receptors here all came from a man between 45 and 60 years old who had recovered from COVID-19. Both conserved end residues are part of each CDR3. Clone size is shown for a subset of rows, as once, few, many or a class of expanded clone.

v_gene,abundance,j_gene,CDR3aa
TRBV6-1,few,TRBJ1-1,CASSETGINTEAFF
TRBV21-1,.,TRBJ1-2,CASSKGQGYYGYTF
TRBV6-5,.,TRBJ2-1,CASRGLAGGEQFF
TRBV2,.,TRBJ2-5,CASFGGGGTQYF
TRBV4-1,.,TRBJ2-1,CASSPSNTVSSYNEQFF
TRBV23-1,once,TRBJ2-1,CARRAGTSGGNSYNEQFF
TRBV10-1,.,TRBJ2-7,CASSASGTGGLEQYF
TRBV10-3,.,TRBJ2-1,CAISEGAVGHEQFF
TRBV2,once,TRBJ1-2,CASSEGDRGVSGYTF
TRBV5-1,.,TRBJ2-5,CASGLDSGRQGETQYF
TRBV19,.,TRBJ2-1,CASRKGAYEQFF
TRBV6-1,once,TRBJ2-7,CASSGQGDSWVYEQYF
TRBV2,.,TRBJ1-1,CASSVRRNTEAFF
TRBV19,.,TRBJ2-3,CATSSTGGPYTQYF
TRBV5-1,.,TRBJ2-1,CASSLGSGVGRNEQFF
TRBV11-2,.,TRBJ2-7,CASSYDSWRSYEQYF
TRBV13,.,TRBJ2-3,CASSLVGGGEITQYF
TRBV5-1,.,TRBJ2-3,CASSFRSPQGGDTQYF
TRBV30,.,TRBJ1-4,CAWSTRGGREKLFF
TRBV24-1,.,TRBJ2-1,CATSGSYNEQFF
TRBV14,.,TRBJ2-3,CASSQDLGPLWADTQYF
TRBV20-1,many,TRBJ1-2,CSVGVDGYTF
TRBV28,few,TRBJ2-4,CASSSLLTETDLAKNIQYF
TRBV2,.,TRBJ1-5,CASKGAGGVGGRQPQHF
TRBV5-8,few,TRBJ1-4,CASSLAGGAAEKLFF
TRBV14,few,TRBJ1-1,CASSPSQGKGGIAFF
TRBV6-5,.,TRBJ1-4,CASALYSNEKLFF
TRBV9,.,TRBJ2-2,CASSARREANTGELFF
TRBV27,once,TRBJ2-1,CASSLGLAEYNEQFF
TRBV6-5,.,TRBJ1-2,CASRGTGGAYGYTF
TRBV7-8,.,TRBJ1-3,CASSPSTGRNTIYF
TRBV5-1,.,TRBJ1-2,CASGETGGAGYTF
TRBV18,.,TRBJ1-6,CASSTDSYNSPLHF
TRBV30,once,TRBJ1-5,CAWARDRGFPRDQPQHF
TRBV7-9,.,TRBJ1-2,CASSLGQANYGYTF
TRBV9,.,TRBJ2-3,CASSVVPSDTQYF
TRBV18,.,TRBJ1-2,CASSPNLDRGLNGYTF